Reported below is one TCR beta chain. Its target is not known. Produced via immunoSEQ multiplex PCR; TCRdb's table is partial and in-frame only. The data show 60,000 to 80,000 clones, approximately 90% seen once. This CDR3 region has 13 residues. The germline V gene has CDR1 LNHDA and CDR2 SQIVND (reference sequence). The germline V and J ends were trimmed by 5 bases and 4 bases, with 9 bases remaining between them. The sample is drawn from a study of T cell responses to AZD1222 COVID-19 vaccine. Study conclusions and caveats: Along spike, vaccine-associated CD4 TCRs were found throughout, with dominance at 160-218 and 743-854. The study reported that nearly half of spike-specific TCRs target unmutated variant regions.

The chain carries TRBV19 and TRBJ1-5; D unclear. The sequences come from peripheral blood, collected on day 0 of AZD1222 vaccination. The TCR sequence derives from an adult in good health. CDR3 residues: CASSATVNQPQHF. Here the CDR3 DNA reads TGTGCCAGTAGTGCGACGGTGAATCAGCCCCAGCATTTT.